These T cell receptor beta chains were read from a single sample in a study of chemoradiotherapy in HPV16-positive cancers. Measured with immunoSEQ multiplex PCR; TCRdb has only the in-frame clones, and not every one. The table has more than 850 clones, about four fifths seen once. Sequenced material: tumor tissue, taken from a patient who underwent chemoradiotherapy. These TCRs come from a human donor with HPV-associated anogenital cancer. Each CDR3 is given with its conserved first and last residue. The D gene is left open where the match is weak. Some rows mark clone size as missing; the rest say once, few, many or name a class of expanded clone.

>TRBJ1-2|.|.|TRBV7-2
TGTGCCAGCAGCTTACCCCCGGTCTATGGCTACACCTTC
CASSLPPVYGYTF
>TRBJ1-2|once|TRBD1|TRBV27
TGTGCCAGCAGTTTAACCCTCCGGACAGGGGAAGCGGGTGGCTACACCTTC
CASSLTLRTGEAGGYTF
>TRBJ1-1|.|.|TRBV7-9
TGTGCCAGCAGCTACATGAACACTGAAGCTTTCTTT
CASSYMNTEAFF
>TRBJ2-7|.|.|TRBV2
TGTGCCAGCAGTGAAGTAACCCGGGGCGAGCAGTACTTC
CASSEVTRGEQYF
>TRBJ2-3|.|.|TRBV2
TGTGCCAGCAGTGAAACGGGGACCGTGGCCACAGATACGCAGTATTTT
CASSETGTVATDTQYF
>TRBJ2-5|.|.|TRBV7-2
TGTGCCAGCAGCTTAGCTGGAGGGTGGGAGACCCAGTACTTC
CASSLAGGWETQYF
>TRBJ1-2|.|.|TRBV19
TGTGCCAGTAGCCAGGACGGTATCTATGGCTACACCTTC
CASSQDGIYGYTF
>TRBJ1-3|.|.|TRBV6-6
TGTGCCAGCAGTTTTGACAGCTCTGGAAACACCATATATTTT
CASSFDSSGNTIYF
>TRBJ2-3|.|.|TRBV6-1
TGTGCCAGCAGTGACCTCGGACAGTCTAGAACTTCAGATACGCAGTATTTT
CASSDLGQSRTSDTQYF
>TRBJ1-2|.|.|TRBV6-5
TGTGCCAGCACCTCCACGGGGAGAGGTGGCTACACCTTC
CASTSTGRGGYTF
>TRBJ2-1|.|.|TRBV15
TGTGCCACCAGCAGAGATCCCCCAGCGGAGGCCTACAATGAGCAGTTCTTC
CATSRDPPAEAYNEQFF
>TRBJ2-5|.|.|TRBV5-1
TGCGCCAGCAGCTTCATTCTAGGAGAGACCCAGTACTTC
CASSFILGETQYF
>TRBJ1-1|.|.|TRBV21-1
TGTGCCAGCAGTTCGCGCACAATTCGCACTGAAGCTTTCTTT
CASSSRTIRTEAFF
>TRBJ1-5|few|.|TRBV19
TGTGCCAGTAGCCCCAAGACAGATATAGGTCAGCCCCAGCATTTT
CASSPKTDIGQPQHF
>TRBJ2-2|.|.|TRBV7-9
TGTGCCAGCATCGCGGGTTACCTGACCGGGGAGCTGTTTTTT
CASIAGYLTGELFF
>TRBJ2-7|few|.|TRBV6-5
TGTGCCAGCAGTTACGCTGGACAGATCGGGTCCGAGCAGTACTTC
CASSYAGQIGSEQYF
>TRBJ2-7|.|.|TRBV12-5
TGTGCTAGTGGTTTGAAGAGGGTGGGCGAGCAGTACTTC
CASGLKRVGEQYF
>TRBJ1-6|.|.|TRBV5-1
TGCGCCAGCAGGCCTGTAAGCTCCTATAATTCACCCCTCCACTTT
CASRPVSSYNSPLHF
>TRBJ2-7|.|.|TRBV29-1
TGCAGCGCCGCGACAGGATACTACGAGCAGTACTTC
CSAATGYYEQYF
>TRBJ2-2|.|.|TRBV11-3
TGTGCCAGCAGCTTAGGGTTACAGGGGAACACCGGGGAGCTGTTTTTT
CASSLGLQGNTGELFF
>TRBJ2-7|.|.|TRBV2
TGTGCCAGCAGTGTAGGGACACCTCAATGGGACGAGCAGTACTTC
CASSVGTPQWDEQYF
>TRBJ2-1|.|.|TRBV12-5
TGTGCTAGTGGTTTGGGAGTATTGCGGTACAATGAGCAGTTCTTC
CASGLGVLRYNEQFF
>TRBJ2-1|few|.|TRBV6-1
TGTGCCAGCAGCGCCGGGACGGTCTACAATGAGCAGTTCTTC
CASSAGTVYNEQFF
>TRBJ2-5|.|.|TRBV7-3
TGTGCCAGCAGCCCAAGGCCAGGTAGCGGCCAAGAGACCCAGTACTTC
CASSPRPGSGQETQYF
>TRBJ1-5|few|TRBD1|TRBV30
TGTGCCTGGAGTCATTTAGGGACAGGGATGGATCAGCCCCAGCATTTT
CAWSHLGTGMDQPQHF
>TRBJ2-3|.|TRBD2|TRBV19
TGTGCCAGTAGTATAGGTCTAGCGGGGGCCACCACAGATACGCAGTATTTT
CASSIGLAGATTDTQYF
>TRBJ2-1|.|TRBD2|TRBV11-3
TGTGTCAGCAGTCCCGGGACTACAAATCGGGATGAGCAGTTCTTC
CVSSPGTTNRDEQFF
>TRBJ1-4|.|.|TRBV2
TGTGCCAGCAGTGGAGGGACGGGGCGCGGGGAAAAACTGTTTTTT
CASSGGTGRGEKLFF
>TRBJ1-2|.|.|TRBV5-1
TGCGCCAGCAGCTTCGGCAACTATGGCTACACCTTC
CASSFGNYGYTF
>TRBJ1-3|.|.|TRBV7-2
TGTGCCAGCAGCACCTTGGCGGCTGGGGAAAACACCATATATTTT
CASSTLAAGENTIYF
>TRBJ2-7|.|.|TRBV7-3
TGTGCCAGCAGCTCTACGGGACGGAGGATTGACGAGCAGTACTTC
CASSSTGRRIDEQYF
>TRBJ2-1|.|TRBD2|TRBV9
TGTGCCAGCAGCCCCCGGACTAGCGGGGTCAATGAGCAGTTCTTC
CASSPRTSGVNEQFF
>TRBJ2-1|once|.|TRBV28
TGTGCCAGCAGACGTATCAATGAGCAGTTCTTC
CASRRINEQFF
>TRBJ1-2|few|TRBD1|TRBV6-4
TGTGCCAGCAGTACAGGGGGCGCCTATGGCTACACCTTC
CASSTGGAYGYTF
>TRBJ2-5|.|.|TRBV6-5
TGTGCCAGCAGTTATCAGGCGAAAGAGACCCAGTACTTC
CASSYQAKETQYF
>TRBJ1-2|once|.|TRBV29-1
TGCAGCGTTGACGACAGGTTCGACTATGGCTACACCTTC
CSVDDRFDYGYTF
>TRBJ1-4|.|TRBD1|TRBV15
TGTGCCACCAGCAGCTACAGGGGGCTTGCAACTAATGAAAAACTGTTTTTT
CATSSYRGLATNEKLFF
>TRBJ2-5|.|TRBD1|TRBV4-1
TGCGCCAGCAGCCAAGAGGGGACAGGGGAAGAGACCCAGTACTTC
CASSQEGTGEETQYF
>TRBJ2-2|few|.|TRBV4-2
TGTGCCAGCAGCCAAGAGGCTACGAACACCGGGGAGCTGTTTTTT
CASSQEATNTGELFF
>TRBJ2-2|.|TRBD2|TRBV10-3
TGTGCCATCAGTAACGGACTAGCGGGAGAAAATAGCGGGGAGCTGTTTTTT
CAISNGLAGENSGELFF
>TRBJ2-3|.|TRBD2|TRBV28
TGTGCCAGCAGCTCCCTCCCGGGACTAGCGGGGGGGCAGACAGATACGCAGTATTTT
CASSSLPGLAGGQTDTQYF
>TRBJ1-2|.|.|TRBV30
TGTGCCTGGAGTGTAACCACTAACTATGGCTACACCTTC
CAWSVTTNYGYTF
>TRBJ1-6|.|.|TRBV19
TGTGCCAGTAGTACGACGGGCAGCGGTAATTCACCCCTCCACTTT
CASSTTGSGNSPLHF
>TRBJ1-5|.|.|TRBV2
TGTGCCAGCAGTGGACTACCGAATCAGCCCCAGCATTTT
CASSGLPNQPQHF
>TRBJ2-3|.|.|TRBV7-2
TGTGCCAGCAGCTTAGAAAGGTGGGCTACGCAGTATTTT
CASSLERWATQYF
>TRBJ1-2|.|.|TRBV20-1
TGCAGTGGACCTTTGGGGTCAGGCTACACCTTC
CSGPLGSGYTF
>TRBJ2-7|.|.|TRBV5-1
TGCGCCAGCAGCTTGGATACAGGGTCGGGGAACGAGCAGTACTTC
CASSLDTGSGNEQYF
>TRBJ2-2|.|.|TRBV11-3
TGTGCCAGCAGCTACCGGACGGGGGCGAACACCGGGGAGCTGTTTTTT
CASSYRTGANTGELFF
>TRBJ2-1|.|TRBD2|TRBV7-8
TGTGCCAGCAGCTTAGTCCCACAGACTAGCGGGAGTAATGAGCAGTTCTTC
CASSLVPQTSGSNEQFF